This T cell receptor beta chain came from a study of control samples from healthy donors and cancer patients. In germline, CDR1 is SEHNR, CDR2 FQNEAQ (reference sequence). V gave up 5 bases and J gave up 2 bases; unmatched junction bases: 4. This CDR3 comprises 14 residues. The repertoire was sequenced with immunoSEQ multiplex PCR; TCRdb's copy has only in-frame clones and lacks some. The sample lists some 71,000 clones, roughly 90% occurring once. The source material was PBMCs. The V and J genes are TRBV7-9 and TRBJ2-5; 8 positions agree with TRBD1. The TCR comes from a man between 60 and 70 years old with colorectal cancer. The CDR3 DNA follows: TGTGCCAGCAGCCTGGACAGGGATCAAGAGACCCAGTACTTC. This translates into CASSLDRDQETQYF. The full variable domain, in which reference TRBV7-9 and TRBJ2-5 provide the parts outside the CDR3, is DTGVSQNPRHKITKRGQNVTFRCDPISEHNRLYWYRQTLGQGPEFLTYFQNEAQLEKSRLLSDRFSAERPKGSFSTLEIQRTEQGDSAMYLCASSLDRDQETQYFGPGTRLLVL.